This T cell receptor (beta chain) was retrieved from a study of blood T cell repertoires in COVID-19. Study details: The analysed material was cDNA or gDNA that came from T cells, B-cell-depleted T cells, or PBMCs.

The table came from immunoSEQ multiplex PCR; TCRdb's copy has only in-frame clones and leaves some out. The sample shows some 96,000 clones, approximately 86% of them seen only once. This CDR3 spans 13 amino acids. From germline, CDR1 is LGHDT and CDR2 YNNKEL (reference sequence). The V and J ends lost 3 bases and 6 bases respectively, with 11 bases between them. This chain links TRBV3-1 (or the pseudogene TRBV3-2) with TRBJ1-2; D is ambiguous. The specimen sequenced was peripheral blood. The sequence came from a man aged 45-60 years with active or convalescent COVID-19. CDR3 protein: CASSHLTRDGYTF. CDR3 DNA: TGTGCCAGCAGCCATCTCACGCGGGATGGCTACACCTTC.